The present T cell receptor (beta chain) was sequenced within a study of blood T cells in healthy people across ages. Through a sample-barcoded 5' primer and a J-beta primer mix, a second PCR was run for roughly 6 to 12 cycles. TCRdb redid the calling of the 5' RACE reads with MiXCR, one entry per CDR3 protein. Counted here are approximately 780,000 distinct CDR3 sequences, under 30% occurring once; the ten biggest clones make up less than 3.5%. Remarks on this clonotype: The antigen remains unidentified.

Whole-study results and caveats: Donor CMV infection status was unknown, possibly confounding age-related changes in expanded clonotypes.

The same data also went into a second study, on T cells of mothers and their children.

Sequenced input: blood. The sequence came from a boy between 10 and 17 years old in good health.

In DNA, the CDR3 is TGTGCCAGCAGCCAAGGATCAGGGGGCGCTTCCGGAAACACCATATATTTT. Translated, it gives CASSQGSGGASGNTIYF. The rearrangement joins TRBV4-2 to TRBJ1-3; 8 bases align to TRBD1. CDR1 is LGHNA and CDR2 is YNFKEQ in the germline V gene. The CDR3 is made up of 17 amino acids. J lost 4 bases, V lost 1 base, and 9 bases had no gene match.